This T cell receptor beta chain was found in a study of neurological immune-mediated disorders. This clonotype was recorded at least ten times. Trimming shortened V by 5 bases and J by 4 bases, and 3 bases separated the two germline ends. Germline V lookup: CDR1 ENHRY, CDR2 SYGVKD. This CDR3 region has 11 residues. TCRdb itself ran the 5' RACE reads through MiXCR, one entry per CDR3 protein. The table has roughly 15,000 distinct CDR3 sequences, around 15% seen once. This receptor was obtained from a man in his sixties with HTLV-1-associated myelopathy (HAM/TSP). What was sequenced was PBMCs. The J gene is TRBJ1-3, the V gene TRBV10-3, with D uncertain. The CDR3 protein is CAISKGNTIYF. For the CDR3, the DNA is TGTGCCATCAGTAAAGGAAACACCATATATTTT.